Below, 22 T cell receptor beta chains from the same sample are listed, as sequenced in a study of brain T cells in children with intractable seizures. The data were produced by immunoSEQ multiplex PCR, yet TCRdb's version contains in-frame clones alone and is incomplete. This table holds 70,000 to 85,000 clones, approximately 89% found once. Sequencing was performed on peripheral blood, taken at surgery. The receptor source for this set is a girl aged 2 to 10 with Rasmussen encephalitis and intractable seizures.

The V and J genes are TRBV5-1 and TRBJ2-3; 12 bases are shared with TRBD2. Germline CDR1 is SGHRS and CDR2 is YFSETQ. V lost 4 bases to trimming and J lost 8 bases; unmatched junction nucleotides: 5. CDR3 length: 14 residues. CDR3 region: CASSPWTSGVTQYF. Here the CDR3 DNA reads TGCGCCAGCAGCCCTTGGACTAGCGGGGTTACGCAGTATTTT.

The V and J genes are TRBV28 and TRBJ1-5; maybe TRBD1 (6 bases). The V end was cut by 2 bases, the J end by 6 bases, with 14 bases between. The germline V gene has CDR1 MDHEN and CDR2 SYDVKM. The CDR3 covers 15 residues. The chain's CDR3 is CASSLGGAQGQPQHF. The CDR3 DNA is TGTGCCAGCAGTTTAGGGGGGGCGCAGGGTCAGCCCCAGCATTTT.

The chain has TRBV11-3 and TRBJ2-2, with 7 bases fitting TRBD1. Trimming took 5 bases from V and 0 from J; bases not matched to a gene: 6. This CDR3 is built from 16 residues. Looked up from germline, CDR1 is SGHNT and CDR2 is YENEEA. The CDR3 sequence: CASSRRTGTNTGELFF. Written as DNA, the CDR3 is TGTGCCAGCAGCCGGCGGACAGGAACGAACACCGGGGAGCTGTTTTTT.

The V gene is TRBV7-9, the J gene TRBJ2-5; possibly TRBD1 for D (6 bases). Germline V gives CDR1 SEHNR, CDR2 FQNEAQ (reference sequence). The CDR3 has 14 residues. The V end was cut by 5 bases, the J end by 5 bases, with 15 bases between. In DNA form, the CDR3 reads TGTGCCAGCAGCCGCAGGGGTGGGTGGGAGACCCAGTACTTC. Protein sequence: CASSRRGGWETQYF. Together with reference TRBV7-9 and TRBJ2-5, the CDR3 gives the full variable domain: DTGVSQNPRHKITKRGQNVTFRCDPISEHNRLYWYRQTLGQGPEFLTYFQNEAQLEKSRLLSDRFSAERPKGSFSTLEIQRTEQGDSAMYLCASSRRGGWETQYFGPGTRLLVL.

The rearrangement links TRBV5-4 to TRBJ2-1, with TRBD2 matching 10 bases. Germline CDR1 is SGHNT and CDR2 is YYREEE (reference sequence). J was trimmed by 5 bases and V by 2 bases; bases with no gene match: 4. The CDR3 has 15 amino acids. The CDR3 protein is CASSFTSGAHNEQFF. CDR3 bases: TGTGCCAGCAGCTTCACTAGCGGGGCTCACAATGAGCAGTTCTTC.

The rearrangement uses TRBV5-5 and TRBJ2-7; possible D gene TRBD2, 6 bases. V lost 1 base to trimming and J lost 2 bases, with 16 bases between them. Germline V gives CDR1 SGHKS, CDR2 YYEKEE (reference sequence). This CDR3 is built from 16 residues. In nucleotides, the CDR3 is TGTGCCAGCAGCTTGTTGCGGGGCCTTTATCCCTACGAGCAGTACTTC. Translating it yields CASSLLRGLYPYEQYF.

This chain joins TRBV13 and TRBJ2-1, with no clear D. Germline CDR1 is PRHDT and CDR2 is FYEKMQ (reference sequence). The ends were cut back, 5 bases at V and 7 bases at J, with 9 bases in the middle. The CDR3 extends over 12 amino acids. CDR3 region: CASSPLRNEQFF. CDR3 DNA sequence: TGTGCCAGCAGCCCACTTAGGAATGAGCAGTTCTTC.

The V call is TRBV12-3 or TRBV12-4, the J call TRBJ2-2; D remains ambiguous. V lost 7 bases, J lost 1 base, and 7 bases lay in between. The CDR3 contains 13 residues. CDR3 amino acids: CASNSLNTGELFF. In DNA, the CDR3 is TGTGCCAGCAACTCTTTGAACACCGGGGAGCTGTTTTTT.

This clone was observed a handful of times. The CDR3 DNA reads TGTGCCAGCAGTGCGGGACAGGGGGCTTATCAGCCCCAGCATTTT. Encoded protein: CASSAGQGAYQPQHF. The chain has TRBV2 and TRBJ1-5, with 12 bases that match TRBD1. Per germline, CDR1 SNHLY and CDR2 FYNNEI. The V segment lost 4 bases and the J segment 5 bases; nucleotides outside the gene matches: 3. The CDR3 is 15 residues long.

The chain uses TRBV7-3 and TRBJ2-1; D ambiguous. Germline CDR1 and CDR2: SGHTA and FQGTGA. This CDR3 comprises 12 residues. V lost 5 bases to trimming and J lost 6 bases, with 8 bases between them. CDR3 sequence: CASSARSNEQFF. CDR3 coding DNA: TGTGCCAGCAGCGCCCGTAGCAATGAGCAGTTCTTC.

This chain links TRBV7-9 with TRBJ2-7; no reliable D call. The CDR3 totals 14 residues. Germline V gene lookup returns CDR1 SEHNR and CDR2 FQNEAQ (reference sequence). V was clipped by 5 bases and J by 2 bases, with 13 bases between them. The CDR3 DNA reads as TGTGCCAGCAGCCCTCAAAGCGAGACCTACGAGCAGTACTTC. Amino acids: CASSPQSETYEQYF. The variable domain in full, completed from reference TRBV7-9 and TRBJ2-7, reads DTGVSQNPRHKITKRGQNVTFRCDPISEHNRLYWYRQTLGQGPEFLTYFQNEAQLEKSRLLSDRFSAERPKGSFSTLEIQRTEQGDSAMYLCASSPQSETYEQYFGPGTRLTVT.

The chain has TRBV7-2 and TRBJ2-7, with 7 bases aligning to TRBD1. The ends lost 3 bases at V and 6 bases at J; junction bases unmatched: 5. Germline CDR1 reads SGHTA; CDR2 reads FQGNSA. The CDR3 sequence is 13 residues long. The CDR3 DNA sequence: TGTGCCAGCAGCTTTTACAGGGACAGCGAGCAGTACTTC. Encoded protein: CASSFYRDSEQYF.

A single count supports this clone. The genes are TRBV2 and TRBJ2-7; 9 nucleotides line up with TRBD1. The J segment lost 2 bases and the V segment lost 5 bases, leaving 10 bases of the junction unmatched. This CDR3 is 16 amino acids long. Germline V gives CDR1 SNHLY, CDR2 FYNNEI. The CDR3 nucleotides read TGTGCCAGCAGTTCCGCGACAGGGGGAGCGACCTACGAGCAGTACTTC. It encodes CASSSATGGATYEQYF.

This chain uses TRBV7-9 with TRBJ1-2, with D tentatively TRBD1 (5 bases). CDR1 is SEHNR, CDR2 FQNEAQ, per germline (reference sequence). This CDR3 is 14 amino acids long. V lost 3 bases and J lost 4, with 12 bases in between. CDR3 DNA sequence: TGTGCCAGCAGCTTCTTGACAGCGCCCTATGGCTACACCTTC. This sequence encodes CASSFLTAPYGYTF.

The rearrangement uses TRBV19 and TRBJ2-7, with 9 positions matching TRBD1. The germline V gene has CDR1 LNHDA and CDR2 SQIVND (reference sequence). V was pared by 5 bases and J by 1 base, with 9 bases of the junction left unmatched. CDR3 length equals 16 residues. The CDR3, as DNA: TGTGCCAGTAGTGATGACCGGGACAGGGATTCCTACGAGCAGTACTTC. It yields the protein CASSDDRDRDSYEQYF.

This clone was seen a single time. CDR3 protein: CASSFLGQGEQPQHF. The DNA for the CDR3 is TGTGCCAGCAGTTTCCTTGGACAGGGGGAACAGCCCCAGCATTTT. The chain couples TRBV28 to TRBJ1-5; 10 bases are shared with TRBD1. Germline CDR1 and CDR2: MDHEN and SYDVKM. Germline trimming cut 3 bases from V and 7 bases from J; bases unmatched to any gene: 6. This CDR3 is 15 amino acids long.

This clone was found once. V is TRBV19 and J is TRBJ2-5; tentatively, D is TRBD1 or TRBD2 (5 bases each). V was cut by 2 bases and J by 2 bases, with 15 bases left in between. Germline CDR1 and CDR2: LNHDA and SQIVND (reference sequence). CDR3 length: 16 residues. The CDR3: CASSIWGISAQETQYF. CDR3 bases: TGTGCCAGTAGTATATGGGGGATTTCGGCTCAAGAGACCCAGTACTTC.

The chain employs TRBV7-6 and TRBJ2-7; D ambiguous. The CDR3 is 13 residues long. The germline V and J ends were trimmed by 5 bases and 4 bases, with 12 bases remaining between them. Germline CDR1 reads SGHVS; CDR2 reads FNYEAQ. CDR3 protein: CASSRNPGYEQYF. The CDR3 DNA reads as TGTGCCAGCAGCAGAAATCCCGGGTACGAGCAGTACTTC. The full variable domain, completed using reference TRBV7-6 and TRBJ2-7, is GAGVSQSPRYKVTKRGQDVALRCDPISGHVSLYWYRQALGQGPEFLTYFNYEAQQDKSGLPNDRFSAERPEGSISTLTIQRTEQRDSAMYRCASSRNPGYEQYFGPGTRLTVT.

This rearrangement joins TRBV5-1 to TRBJ2-1; D might be TRBD2 (6 bases). The CDR3 has 14 residues. Per germline, CDR1 SGHRS and CDR2 YFSETQ. Trimming pared 4 bases from V and 2 bases from J, leaving 10 bases between. CDR3 sequence: CASSRAGTYNEQFF. DNA for the CDR3: TGCGCCAGCAGCAGAGCGGGTACCTACAATGAGCAGTTCTTC.

This chain links TRBV27 with TRBJ1-6, with 9 bases aligning to TRBD1. With V trimmed by 6 bases and J by 9 bases, 6 bases remained unmatched. The V gene's germline CDR1 is MNHEY and CDR2 SMNVEV (reference sequence). The CDR3 sequence is 14 residues long. CDR3 in DNA: TGTGCCAGCAGGACCGGGACAGGGAGTTCACCCCTCCACTTT. Protein product: CASRTGTGSSPLHF.

The gene calls are TRBV2 and TRBJ2-3; D perhaps matches TRBD1 (6 bases). Trimming removed 7 bases at V and 2 bases at J, with 13 bases between. Germline V gene sequence: CDR1 SNHLY, CDR2 FYNNEI. The CDR3 is made up of 14 amino acids. The CDR3 DNA sequence: TGTGCCAGCAAACGCGGACAGATCACAGATACGCAGTATTTT. This translates into CASKRGQITDTQYF.

V is TRBV18 and J is TRBJ1-1, with D possibly being TRBD1 (6 bases). Trimming pared 5 bases from V and 7 bases from J, leaving 14 bases between. Germline V gene lookup returns CDR1 KGHSH and CDR2 LQKENI. CDR3 length equals 13 residues. The CDR3 DNA is TGTGCCAGCTCAATGAAAACAGGGTTTGAAGCTTTCTTT. Translating gives CASSMKTGFEAFF.